This TCR beta chain is from a study of blood T cell repertoires in COVID-19. Sequenced by immunoSEQ multiplex PCR; TCRdb stores in-frame clones only, minus some. The data contain 87,000 or so clones, about 87% of them singletons. Germline trimming cut 5 bases from V and 5 bases from J; bases unmatched to any gene: 11. Germline CDR1 reads DFQATT; CDR2 reads SNEGSKA (reference sequence). The CDR3 is 14 residues long. The receptor comes from a man at least 80 years old with acute or convalescent COVID-19. Source material: peripheral blood. V and J are TRBV20-1 and TRBJ2-7, with TRBD2 matching 8 bases. The CDR3 DNA sequence: TGCAGTGCTGGTGACCCGGCGGGGGGCCACGAGCAGTACTTC. It is translated as CSAGDPAGGHEQYF.